The 20 T cell receptor beta chains presented below share a single source sample, sequenced in a study of Ad26.COV2.S vaccination and SARS-CoV-2 variants. The repertoire was sequenced with immunoSEQ multiplex PCR; TCRdb's copy has only in-frame clones and lacks some. The sample holds about 400,000 clones, about nine tenths seen once. The treatment here: approximately 18 received Ad26.COV2.S at low or high dose, single or two shots; several received placebo; per-sample allocation not given. Sample collection was performed on day 63 after the first vaccine or placebo injection. Sequenced here: peripheral blood, sampled in a trial of Ad26.COV2.S vaccine versus placebo. Every receptor here comes from a person aged 18-65 years who received the Ad26.COV2.S COVID-19 vaccine or a placebo.

This rearrangement joins TRBV3-1 (or the pseudogene TRBV3-2) to TRBJ1-3; D gene unclear. This CDR3 is built from 17 residues. V was shortened by 0 bases and J by 0 bases, with 12 bases between the two germline ends. From germline, CDR1 is LGHDT and CDR2 YNNKEL (reference sequence). The CDR3 DNA reads as TGTGCCAGCAGCCAAGATATCTCAGCTACCTCTGGAAACACCATATATTTT. This sequence encodes CASSQDISATSGNTIYF.

DNA of the CDR3: TGTGCCAGCAGCTTGGCCGGCTTGGGGCAAGAGACCCAGTACTTC. It yields the protein CASSLAGLGQETQYF. V usage is TRBV5-8 and J usage is TRBJ2-5; D is uncertain. Between the trimmed V and J ends, which lost 0 bases and 2 bases, there was a span of 11 bases. The CDR3 has 15 amino acids. Per the germline V gene, CDR1 is SGHTS and CDR2 is YDEGEE.

The chain employs TRBV4-1 and TRBJ2-7; TRBD2 matches 9 bases. Germline assignment: CDR1 MGHRA and CDR2 YSYEKL. This CDR3 region has 16 residues. The J segment lost 7 bases and the V segment lost 0 bases, leaving 10 bases of the junction unmatched. Here the CDR3 reads CASSQDLGRTSAEQYF. CDR3 in DNA: TGCGCCAGCAGCCAAGATCTTGGGAGGACTAGCGCTGAGCAGTACTTC.

The rearrangement uses TRBV9 and TRBJ2-2; the D is unclear. This CDR3 region has 13 residues. CDR1 is SGDLS and CDR2 is YYNGEE in the germline V gene. V lost 4 bases, J lost 4 bases, and 8 bases lay in between. CDR3 bases: TGTGCCAGCAGCCCCCTAGGCACCGGGGAGCTGTTTTTT. This translates into CASSPLGTGELFF.

This chain links TRBV6-7 with TRBJ2-7; the D gene could be TRBD1 or TRBD2 (6 bases each). TRBV6-7 is an ORF, with its function uncertain. The CDR3 consists of 19 residues. Trimming took off 0 bases at V and 6 bases at J, with 27 bases between the two ends. The CDR3 DNA reads as TGTGCCAGCAGTTACTCGTGCTGGGGGGCTTTAGATCCGAGGGCCGAGCAGTACTTC. Translating it yields CASSYSCWGALDPRAEQYF.

The chain links TRBV5-4 to TRBJ2-7; 10 bases match TRBD2. The CDR3 contains 14 residues. The V gene end was trimmed by 3 bases and the J gene end by 2 bases; junction bases not matched to a gene: 2. CDR1 SGHNT and CDR2 YYREEE come from the germline V gene (reference sequence). The CDR3 DNA follows: TGTGCCAGCAGCTCGAGCGGGAGGGCCTACGAGCAGTACTTC. This codes for CASSSSGRAYEQYF.

V usage is TRBV24-1 and J usage is TRBJ1-3; no reliable D call. The CDR3 contains 15 residues. Deletions cut 4 bases from V and 1 base from J, with 10 bases between. The V gene's germline CDR1 is KGHDR and CDR2 SFDVKD. Here the CDR3 DNA reads TGTGCCACCAGTGAGAGGACGGGTTCTGGAAACACCATATATTTT. Translating gives CATSERTGSGNTIYF.

This clone was recorded a few times. The chain links TRBV28 to TRBJ1-4; D remains unclear. V was clipped by 6 bases and J by 3 bases, with 11 bases between them. Germline V gene data show CDR1 as MDHEN and CDR2 as SYDVKM. CDR3 size: 14 residues. Here the CDR3 DNA reads TGTGCCAGCAGATTAGGTGGGGCTAATGAAAAACTGTTTTTT. It specifies CASRLGGANEKLFF.

The rearrangement uses TRBV27 and TRBJ2-4, with D perhaps given as TRBD1 or TRBD2 (5 bases each). The germline V gene has CDR1 MNHEY and CDR2 SMNVEV (reference sequence). The ends were cut back, 10 bases at V and 4 bases at J, with 14 bases in the middle. CDR3 size: 13 residues. Written as DNA, the CDR3 is TGTGCCACCGGTGAGGGGCTAAAAAACATTCAGTACTTC. It translates to CATGEGLKNIQYF.

This clone was seen only a few times. The rearrangement joins TRBV29-1 to TRBJ1-1; D possibly corresponds to TRBD1 (5 bases). The germline CDR1 and CDR2 sequences are SQVTM and ANQGSEA. The CDR3 runs to 15 residues. The ends were cut back, 4 bases at V and 1 base at J, with 16 bases in the middle. The CDR3 region has the DNA TGCAGCGTTGGGGCAGGGTTAGTAGGGAACACTGAAGCTTTCTTT. Amino acid sequence: CSVGAGLVGNTEAFF.

The rearrangement links TRBV19 to TRBJ1-2; no clear D. Per germline, CDR1 LNHDA and CDR2 SQIVND (reference sequence). V lost 9 bases and J 2 bases, leaving 10 bases between the germline ends. The CDR3 is 12 residues long. CDR3 in amino acids: CASQDGNYGYTF. The CDR3 DNA is TGTGCCAGCCAGGACGGAAACTATGGCTACACCTTC.

In nucleotides, the CDR3 is TGTGCCAGTAGTAAGGTCTCAGCGGGAGGGCCTGGTGAGCAGTTCTTC. Translation gives CASSKVSAGGPGEQFF. V usage is TRBV19 and J usage is TRBJ2-1; 10 bases match TRBD2. CDR1 is LNHDA, CDR2 SQIVND, per germline (reference sequence). The CDR3 is 16 amino acids. V gave up 4 bases and J gave up 9 bases; unmatched junction bases: 12.

The V gene is TRBV27, the J gene TRBJ2-7, with D possibly TRBD2 on 6 matching bases. V was shortened by 6 bases and J by 0 bases, with 12 bases between the two germline ends. Per germline, CDR1 MNHEY and CDR2 SMNVEV (reference sequence). The length of the CDR3 is 14 residues. The CDR3 DNA is TGTGCCAGCAGACATAGCGGCCGCTCCTACGAGCAGTACTTC. Amino acids: CASRHSGRSYEQYF.

The gene calls are TRBV5-8 and TRBJ2-7; TRBD1 matches 12 bases. With V trimmed by 4 bases and J by 5 bases, 7 bases remained unmatched. This CDR3 contains 15 residues. Germline V gene sequence: CDR1 SGHTS, CDR2 YDEGEE. CDR3 sequence: CASSLGTGGENEQYF. The CDR3 nucleotides read TGTGCCAGCAGCCTCGGGACAGGGGGCGAGAACGAGCAGTACTTC.

This sequence joins TRBV6-5 and TRBJ1-1; possible D gene TRBD1, 5 bases. CDR1 is MNHEY, CDR2 SVGAGI, per germline. V was cut by 7 bases and J by 6 bases, with 18 bases left in between. This CDR3 comprises 14 residues. CDR3 in amino acids: CASNSGGGRAEAFF. The CDR3 DNA is TGTGCCAGCAACTCGGGCGGGGGAAGGGCTGAAGCTTTCTTT.

This clone has just one count. V is TRBV30 and J is TRBJ2-7; possibly TRBD1 for D (6 bases). Germline loops: CDR1 GTSNPN, CDR2 SVGIG (reference sequence). V lost 1 base and J 2 bases, leaving 15 bases between the germline ends. The CDR3 is made up of 15 amino acids. The CDR3 DNA sequence: TGTGCCTGGAGTGCCCCAACAGGGAGTCCCTACGAGCAGTACTTC. Translated, it gives CAWSAPTGSPYEQYF.

The rearrangement links TRBV28 to TRBJ1-1; 7 nucleotides line up with TRBD1. The CDR3 has 14 residues. V shed 6 bases and J 0 bases; nucleotides not matched to a gene: 4. Germline V gives CDR1 MDHEN, CDR2 SYDVKM. The CDR3 nucleotides read TGTGCCAGCAGCCGAGGGACAGTGAACACTGAAGCTTTCTTT. This codes for CASSRGTVNTEAFF.

The rearrangement joins TRBV28 to TRBJ1-3, with 7 bases identical to TRBD1. From germline, CDR1 is MDHEN and CDR2 SYDVKM. This CDR3 contains 16 residues. J lost 5 bases, V lost 3 bases, and 10 bases had no gene match. CDR3 in amino acids: CASSLARGSYRNTIYF. The CDR3 coding sequence is TGTGCCAGCAGTTTGGCCAGGGGGAGTTATAGAAACACCATATATTTT.

The sample holds one count of this clone. This chain links TRBV19 with TRBJ2-3; D not certain. The V gene's germline CDR1 is LNHDA and CDR2 SQIVND (reference sequence). With 5 bases removed from V and 7 bases from J, the gap between germline ends came to 16 bases. This CDR3 has 14 residues. DNA for the CDR3: TGTGCCAGTAGTGTGGGAAGCGACTCAAATACGCAGTATTTT. Its protein product is CASSVGSDSNTQYF.

This rearrangement joins TRBV5-6 to TRBJ1-3; no clear D. Germline CDR1 reads SGHDT; CDR2 reads YYEEEE. There are 12 residues in the CDR3. V lost 3 bases and J 6 bases, leaving 7 bases between the germline ends. CDR3 DNA sequence: TGTGCCAGCAGCTCCACCACAAACACCATATATTTT. Residues: CASSSTTNTIYF.